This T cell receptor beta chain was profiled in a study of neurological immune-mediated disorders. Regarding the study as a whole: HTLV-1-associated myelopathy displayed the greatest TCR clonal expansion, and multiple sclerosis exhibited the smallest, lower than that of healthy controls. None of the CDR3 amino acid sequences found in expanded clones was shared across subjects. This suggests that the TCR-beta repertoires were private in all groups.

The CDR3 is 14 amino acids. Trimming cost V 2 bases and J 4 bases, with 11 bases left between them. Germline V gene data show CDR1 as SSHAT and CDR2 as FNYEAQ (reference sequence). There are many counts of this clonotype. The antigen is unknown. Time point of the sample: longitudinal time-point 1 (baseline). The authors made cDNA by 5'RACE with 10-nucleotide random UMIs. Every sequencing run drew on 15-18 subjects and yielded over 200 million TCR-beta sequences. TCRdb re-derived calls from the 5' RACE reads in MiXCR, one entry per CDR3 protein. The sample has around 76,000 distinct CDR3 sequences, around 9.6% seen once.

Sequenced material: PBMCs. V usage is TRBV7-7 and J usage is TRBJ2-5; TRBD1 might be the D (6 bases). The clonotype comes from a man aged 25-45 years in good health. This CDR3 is CASSLTGMGETQYF. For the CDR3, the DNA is TGTGCCAGCAGCTTAACAGGGATGGGAGAGACCCAGTACTTC.